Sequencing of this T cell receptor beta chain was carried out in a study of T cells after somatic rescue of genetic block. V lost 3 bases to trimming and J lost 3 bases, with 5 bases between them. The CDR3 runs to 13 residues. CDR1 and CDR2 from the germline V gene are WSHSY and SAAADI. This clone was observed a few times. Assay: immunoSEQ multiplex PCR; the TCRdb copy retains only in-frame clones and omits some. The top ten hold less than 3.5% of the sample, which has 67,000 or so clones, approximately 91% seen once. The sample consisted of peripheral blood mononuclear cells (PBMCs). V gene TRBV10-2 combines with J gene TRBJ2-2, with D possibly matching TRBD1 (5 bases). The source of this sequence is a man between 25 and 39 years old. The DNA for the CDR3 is TGCGCCAGCAGTGACAGGGACACCGGGGAGCTGTTTTTT. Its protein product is CASSDRDTGELFF.